Described below is a single TCR beta chain sequence and its context. V lost 4 bases to trimming and J lost 0 bases, with 14 bases between them. The CDR3 spans 15 residues. Germline V gene sequence: CDR1 SGHKS, CDR2 YYEKEE (reference sequence). This sample is part of a study of blood T cell repertoires in COVID-19. The overall study: Some COVID-19 samples were acute and others convalescent; all came from the United States, Italy and Spain. T cells, B-cell-depleted T cells, or PBMCs supplied cDNA or gDNA.

Authors' methods: The authors estimated nucleated cell counts from reference gene primer amplification. Measured with immunoSEQ multiplex PCR; TCRdb has only the in-frame clones, and not every one. V, J and clone size are taken as reported in that table, and D and trimming were inferred from the DNA itself. The sample includes about 370,000 clones, 90% seen only once; the top ten take 6.5% to 8%. Sequences were obtained from peripheral blood. The TCR originated in a man aged 18 to 30 with active or convalescent COVID-19. The chain employs TRBV5-5 and TRBJ2-7, with a weak D call TRBD1 (6 bases). CDR3 amino acids: CASSQRQVSSYEQYF. The CDR3 DNA reads TGTGCCAGCAGCCAGCGACAGGTCAGCTCCTACGAGCAGTACTTC.